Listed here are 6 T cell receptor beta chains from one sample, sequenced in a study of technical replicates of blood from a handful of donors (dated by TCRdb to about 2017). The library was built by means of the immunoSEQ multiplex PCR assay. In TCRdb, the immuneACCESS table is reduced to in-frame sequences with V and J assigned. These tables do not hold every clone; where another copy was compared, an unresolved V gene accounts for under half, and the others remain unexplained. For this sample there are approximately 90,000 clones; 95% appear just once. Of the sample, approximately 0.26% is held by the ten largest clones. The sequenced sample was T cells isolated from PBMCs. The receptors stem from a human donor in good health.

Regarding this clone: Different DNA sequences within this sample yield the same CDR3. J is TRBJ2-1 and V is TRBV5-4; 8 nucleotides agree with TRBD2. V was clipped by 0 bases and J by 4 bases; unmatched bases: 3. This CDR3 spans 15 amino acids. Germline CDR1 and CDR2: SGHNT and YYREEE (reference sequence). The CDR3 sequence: CASSLGTSSYNEQFF. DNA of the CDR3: TGTGCCAGCAGCTTGGGGACTAGCAGTTACAATGAGCAGTTCTTC.

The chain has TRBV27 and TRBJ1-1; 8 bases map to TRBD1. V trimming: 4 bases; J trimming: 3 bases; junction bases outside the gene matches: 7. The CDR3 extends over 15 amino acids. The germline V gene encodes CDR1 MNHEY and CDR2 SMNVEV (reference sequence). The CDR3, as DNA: TGTGCCAGCAGTTCGTTCAGGGGGCTGGACACTGAAGCTTTCTTT. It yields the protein CASSSFRGLDTEAFF.

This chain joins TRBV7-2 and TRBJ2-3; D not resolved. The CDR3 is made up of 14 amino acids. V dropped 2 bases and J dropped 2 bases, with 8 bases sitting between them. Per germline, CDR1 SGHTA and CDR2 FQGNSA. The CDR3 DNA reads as TGTGCCAGCAGCTTATCGGTCCCCACAGATACGCAGTATTTT. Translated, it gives CASSLSVPTDTQYF.

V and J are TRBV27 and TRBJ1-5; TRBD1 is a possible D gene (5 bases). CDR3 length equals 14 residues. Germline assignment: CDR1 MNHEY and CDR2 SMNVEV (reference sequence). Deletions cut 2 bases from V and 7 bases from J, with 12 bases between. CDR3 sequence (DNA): TGTGCCAGCAGTTTACTTCAGGGAAGACAGCCCCAGCATTTT. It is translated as CASSLLQGRQPQHF.

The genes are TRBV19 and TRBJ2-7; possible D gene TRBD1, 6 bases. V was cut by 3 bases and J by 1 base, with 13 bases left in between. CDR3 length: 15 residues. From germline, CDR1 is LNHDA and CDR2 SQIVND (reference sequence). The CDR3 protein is CASSMGQGRSYEQYF. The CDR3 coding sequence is TGTGCCAGTAGTATGGGTCAGGGGCGATCCTACGAGCAGTACTTC.

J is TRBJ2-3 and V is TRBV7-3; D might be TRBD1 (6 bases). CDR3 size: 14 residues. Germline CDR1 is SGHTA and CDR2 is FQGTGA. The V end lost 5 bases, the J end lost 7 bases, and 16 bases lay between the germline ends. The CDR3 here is CASSPTGSQNTQYF. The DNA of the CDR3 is TGTGCCAGCAGCCCCACAGGGTCCCAGAATACGCAGTATTTT. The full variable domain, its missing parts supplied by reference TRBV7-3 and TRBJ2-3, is GAGVSQTPSNKVTEKGKYVELRCDPISGHTALYWYRQSLGQGPEFLIYFQGTGAADDSGLPNDRFFAVRPEGSVSTLKIQRTERGDSAVYLCASSPTGSQNTQYFGPGTRLTVL.